This T cell receptor (beta chain) was sequenced in a study of OX40 agonist ivuxolimab in advanced cancers. Looking at the study overall: Partial responses occurred in Three dose-escalation patients, one with hepatocellular carcinoma and two with cutaneous melanoma.

The CDR3 spans 17 residues. Trimming took 1 base from V and 4 from J, leaving 20 bases between them. Germline lookup yields CDR1 SGHRS and CDR2 YFSETQ. Using immunoSEQ multiplex PCR, the repertoire was profiled, and TCRdb retains in-frame clones only, with some absent. The table shows approximately 61,000 clones, with roughly 80% occurring only once. Sequences were derived from CD4+ or CD8+ T cells sorted from blood, sampled in a trial of the OX40 agonist ivuxolimab. The genes are TRBV5-1 and TRBJ1-1; D is unresolved. This TCR came from an adult with an advanced solid tumor such as melanoma, head and neck, liver or kidney cancer. CDR3 sequence reads: CASSLRWAAEGITEAFF. DNA of the CDR3: TGCGCCAGCAGCTTGCGTTGGGCAGCGGAAGGGATCACTGAAGCTTTCTTT.